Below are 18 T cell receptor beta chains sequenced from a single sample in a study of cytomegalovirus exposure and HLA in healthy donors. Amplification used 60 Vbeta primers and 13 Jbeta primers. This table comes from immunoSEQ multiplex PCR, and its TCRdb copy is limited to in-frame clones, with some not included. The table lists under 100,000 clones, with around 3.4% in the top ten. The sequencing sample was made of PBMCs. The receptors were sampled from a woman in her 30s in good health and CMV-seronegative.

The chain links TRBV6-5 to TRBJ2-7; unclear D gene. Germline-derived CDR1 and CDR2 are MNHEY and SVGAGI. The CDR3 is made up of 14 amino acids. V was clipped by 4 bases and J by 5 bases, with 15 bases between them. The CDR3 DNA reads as TGTGCCAGCAGTTCGTTGGCGGCTGAGAACGAGCAGTACTTC. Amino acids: CASSSLAAENEQYF.

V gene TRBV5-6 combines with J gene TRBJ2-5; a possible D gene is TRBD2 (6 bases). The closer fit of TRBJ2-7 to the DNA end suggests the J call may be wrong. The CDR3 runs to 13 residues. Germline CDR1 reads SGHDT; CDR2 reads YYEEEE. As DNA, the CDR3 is TGTGCCAGCAGCTGGGGGGTCTCCTACGAGCAGTACTTC. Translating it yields CASSWGVSYEQYF.

Written as DNA, the CDR3 is TGTGCCAGCAGTTACCCTGGGAGGCCTGAAGCTTTCTTT. This translates into CASSYPGRPEAFF. The chain links TRBV6-5 to TRBJ1-1; the D is unclear. The CDR3 contains 13 residues. Germline lookup yields CDR1 MNHEY and CDR2 SVGAGI. The germline V and J ends were trimmed by 2 bases and 6 bases, with 10 bases remaining between them.

The CDR3 DNA reads as TGTGCCAGCAGCTTTGGTGCCGGGACACCGAACACTGAAGCTTTCTTT. Its protein product is CASSFGAGTPNTEAFF. This sequence joins TRBV7-9 and TRBJ1-1; maybe TRBD1 (6 bases). The CDR3 is made up of 16 amino acids. Trimming stripped 3 bases from V and 1 base from J, with 15 bases between. Germline V gene lookup returns CDR1 SEHNR and CDR2 FQNEAQ (reference sequence). Full variable domain (outside the CDR3, taken from reference TRBV7-9 and TRBJ1-1): DTGVSQNPRHKITKRGQNVTFRCDPISEHNRLYWYRQTLGQGPEFLTYFQNEAQLEKSRLLSDRFSAERPKGSFSTLEIQRTEQGDSAMYLCASSFGAGTPNTEAFFGQGTRLTVV.

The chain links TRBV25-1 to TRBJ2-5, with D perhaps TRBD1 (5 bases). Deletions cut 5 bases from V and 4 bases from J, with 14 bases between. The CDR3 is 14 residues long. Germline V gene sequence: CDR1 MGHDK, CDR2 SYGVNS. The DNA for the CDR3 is TGTGCCAGCAGTCAAGGGTCAGGGCTAGAGACCCAGTACTTC. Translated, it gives CASSQGSGLETQYF.

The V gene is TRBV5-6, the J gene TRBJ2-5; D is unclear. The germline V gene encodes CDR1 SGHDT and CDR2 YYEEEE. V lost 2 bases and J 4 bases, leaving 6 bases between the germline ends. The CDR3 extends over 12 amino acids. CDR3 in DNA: TGTGCCAGCAGCTTTAACGGAGAGACCCAGTACTTC. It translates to CASSFNGETQYF.

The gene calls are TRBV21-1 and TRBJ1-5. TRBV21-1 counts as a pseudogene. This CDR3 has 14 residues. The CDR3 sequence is CASTFTYSNQPQHF. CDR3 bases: TGTGCCAGCACCTTTACTTATAGCAATCAGCCCCAGCATTTT.

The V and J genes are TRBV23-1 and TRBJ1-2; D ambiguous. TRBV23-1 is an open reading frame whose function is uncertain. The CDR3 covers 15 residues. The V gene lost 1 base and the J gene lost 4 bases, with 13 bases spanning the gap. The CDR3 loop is CASSQFGPKIYGYTF. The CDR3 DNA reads TGCGCCAGCAGTCAATTTGGCCCCAAGATCTATGGCTACACCTTC.

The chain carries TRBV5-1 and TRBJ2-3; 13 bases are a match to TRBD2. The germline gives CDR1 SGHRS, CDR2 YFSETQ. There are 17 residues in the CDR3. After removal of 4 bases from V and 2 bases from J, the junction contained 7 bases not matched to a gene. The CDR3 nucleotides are TGCGCCAGCAGCCCTGGACTAGCGGGGGCAACCACAGATACGCAGTATTTT. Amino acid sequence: CASSPGLAGATTDTQYF.

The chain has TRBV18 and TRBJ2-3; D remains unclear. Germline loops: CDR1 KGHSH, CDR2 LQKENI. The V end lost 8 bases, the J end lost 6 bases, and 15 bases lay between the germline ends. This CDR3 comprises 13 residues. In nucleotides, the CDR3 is TGTGCCAGCACCCCATCACTATTGGATACGCAGTATTTT. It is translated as CASTPSLLDTQYF.

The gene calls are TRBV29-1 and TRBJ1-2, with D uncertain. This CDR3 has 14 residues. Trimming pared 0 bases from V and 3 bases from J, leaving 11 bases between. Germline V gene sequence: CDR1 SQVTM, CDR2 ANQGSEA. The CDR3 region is CSVEERTGYYGYTF. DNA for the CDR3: TGCAGCGTTGAAGAACGGACGGGATACTATGGCTACACCTTC.

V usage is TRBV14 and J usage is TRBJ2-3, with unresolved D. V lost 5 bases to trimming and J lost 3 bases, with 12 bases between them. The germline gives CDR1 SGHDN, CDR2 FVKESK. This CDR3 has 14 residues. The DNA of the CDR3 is TGTGCCAGCAGCGCAGCGTCTCTTACAGATACGCAGTATTTT. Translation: CASSAASLTDTQYF.

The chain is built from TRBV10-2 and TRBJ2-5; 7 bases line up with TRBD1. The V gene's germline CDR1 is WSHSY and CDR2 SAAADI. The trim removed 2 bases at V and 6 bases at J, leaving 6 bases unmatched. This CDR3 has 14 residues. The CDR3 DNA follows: TGCGCCAGCAGTGAGGCCGACAGGGTTCAGACCCAGTACTTC. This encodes CASSEADRVQTQYF.

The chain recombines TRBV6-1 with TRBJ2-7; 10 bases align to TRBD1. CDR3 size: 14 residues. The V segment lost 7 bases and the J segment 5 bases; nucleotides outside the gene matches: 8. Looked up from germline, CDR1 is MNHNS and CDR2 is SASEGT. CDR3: CASNSGQGTNEQYF. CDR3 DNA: TGTGCCAGCAATTCGGGACAGGGGACGAACGAGCAGTACTTC.

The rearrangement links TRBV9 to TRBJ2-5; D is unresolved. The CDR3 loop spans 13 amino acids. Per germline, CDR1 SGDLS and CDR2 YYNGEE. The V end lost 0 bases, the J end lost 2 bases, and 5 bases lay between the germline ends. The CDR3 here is CASSVAQQETQYF. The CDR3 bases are TGTGCCAGCAGCGTAGCACAGCAAGAGACCCAGTACTTC.

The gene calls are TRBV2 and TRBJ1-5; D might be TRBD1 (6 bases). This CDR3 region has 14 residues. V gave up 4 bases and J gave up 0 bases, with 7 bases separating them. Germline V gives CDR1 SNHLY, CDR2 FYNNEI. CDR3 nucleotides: TGTGCCAGCAGTGGAGGGGGTAGCAATCAGCCCCAGCATTTT. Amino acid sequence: CASSGGGSNQPQHF.

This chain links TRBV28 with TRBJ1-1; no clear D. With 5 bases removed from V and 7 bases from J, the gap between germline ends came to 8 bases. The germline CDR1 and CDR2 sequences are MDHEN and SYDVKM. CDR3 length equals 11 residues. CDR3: CASSSRFEAFF. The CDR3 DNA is TGTGCCAGCAGTAGCCGGTTTGAAGCTTTCTTT. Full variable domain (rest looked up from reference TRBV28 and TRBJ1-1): DVKVTQSSRYLVKRTGEKVFLECVQDMDHENMFWYRQDPGLGLRLIYFSYDVKMKEKGDIPEGYSVSREKKERFSLILESASTNQTSMYLCASSSRFEAFFGQGTRLTVV.

The CDR3 sequence: CASSEVHGTGNTIYF. CDR3 coding DNA: TGCGCCAGCAGTGAGGTCCACGGGACTGGAAACACCATATATTTT. The V gene is TRBV10-2, the J gene TRBJ1-3; D gene ambiguous. The germline V gene has CDR1 WSHSY and CDR2 SAAADI. Trimming shortened V by 2 bases and J by 2 bases, and 10 bases separated the two germline ends. There are 15 residues in the CDR3.